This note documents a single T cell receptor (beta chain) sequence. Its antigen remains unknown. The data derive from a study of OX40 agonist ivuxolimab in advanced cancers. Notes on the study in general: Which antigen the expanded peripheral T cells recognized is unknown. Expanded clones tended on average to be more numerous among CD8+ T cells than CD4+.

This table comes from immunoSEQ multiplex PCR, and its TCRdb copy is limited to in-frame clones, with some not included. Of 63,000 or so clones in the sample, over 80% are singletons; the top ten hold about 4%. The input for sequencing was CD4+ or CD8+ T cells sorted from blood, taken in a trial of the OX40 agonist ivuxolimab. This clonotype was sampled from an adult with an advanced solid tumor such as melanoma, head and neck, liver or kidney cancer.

CDR3 sequence: CASSQDLLAGTSYEQYF. The DNA for the CDR3 is TGTGCCAGCAGCCAAGATCTACTAGCGGGGACCTCCTACGAGCAGTACTTC. The rearrangement uses TRBV4-2 and TRBJ2-7, with 10 bases matching TRBD2. Looked up from germline, CDR1 is LGHNA and CDR2 is YNFKEQ. The CDR3 contains 17 residues. J gave up 0 bases and V 0 bases, and 5 bases lay outside the gene matches.